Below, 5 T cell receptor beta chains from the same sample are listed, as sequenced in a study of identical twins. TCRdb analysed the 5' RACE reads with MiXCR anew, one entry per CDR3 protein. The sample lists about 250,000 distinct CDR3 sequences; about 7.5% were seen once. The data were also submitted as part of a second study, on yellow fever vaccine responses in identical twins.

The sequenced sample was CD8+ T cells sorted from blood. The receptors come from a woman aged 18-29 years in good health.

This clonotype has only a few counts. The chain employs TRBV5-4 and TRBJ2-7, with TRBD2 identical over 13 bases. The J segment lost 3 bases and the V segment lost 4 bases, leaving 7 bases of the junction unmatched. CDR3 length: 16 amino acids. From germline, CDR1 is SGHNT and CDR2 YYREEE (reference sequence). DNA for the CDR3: TGTGCCAGCAGCCCCGGGACTAGCGGGACGGGCTACGAGCAGTACTTC. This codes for CASSPGTSGTGYEQYF.

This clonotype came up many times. The CDR3 region is CAISDPSSAGGTDTQYF. CDR3 nucleotides: TGTGCCATCAGTGACCCAAGCTCAGCGGGGGGCACAGATACGCAGTATTTT. This chain connects TRBV10-3 to TRBJ2-3; 8 bases are a match to TRBD2. V lost 3 bases to trimming and J lost 1 base; unmatched junction nucleotides: 9. From germline, CDR1 is ENHRY and CDR2 SYGVKD. This CDR3 has 17 residues.

In DNA, the CDR3 is TGCAGCGTTGAAGGGATGATCGAGACAGTTCAAGAGACCCAGTACTTC. Its translation is CSVEGMIETVQETQYF. This sequence joins TRBV29-1 and TRBJ2-5; a weak D match, TRBD1 (5 bases). Germline CDR1 SQVTM, CDR2 ANQGSEA. The CDR3 has 16 amino acids. V shed 1 base and J shed 2 bases, with 17 bases lying between them.

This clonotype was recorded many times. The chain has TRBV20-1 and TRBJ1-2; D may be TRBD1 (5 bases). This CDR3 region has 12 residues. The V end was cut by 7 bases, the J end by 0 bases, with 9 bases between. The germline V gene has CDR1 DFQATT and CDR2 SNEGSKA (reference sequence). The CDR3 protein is CSGQSTNYGYTF. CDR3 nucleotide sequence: TGCAGTGGACAGAGTACTAACTATGGCTACACCTTC.

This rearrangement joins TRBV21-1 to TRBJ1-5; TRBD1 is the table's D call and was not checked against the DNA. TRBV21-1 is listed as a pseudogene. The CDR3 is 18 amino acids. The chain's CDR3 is CASSKPRDREHSNQPQHF. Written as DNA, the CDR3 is TGTGCCAGCAGCAAACCCCGGGACAGGGAGCATAGCAATCAGCCCCAGCATTTT.